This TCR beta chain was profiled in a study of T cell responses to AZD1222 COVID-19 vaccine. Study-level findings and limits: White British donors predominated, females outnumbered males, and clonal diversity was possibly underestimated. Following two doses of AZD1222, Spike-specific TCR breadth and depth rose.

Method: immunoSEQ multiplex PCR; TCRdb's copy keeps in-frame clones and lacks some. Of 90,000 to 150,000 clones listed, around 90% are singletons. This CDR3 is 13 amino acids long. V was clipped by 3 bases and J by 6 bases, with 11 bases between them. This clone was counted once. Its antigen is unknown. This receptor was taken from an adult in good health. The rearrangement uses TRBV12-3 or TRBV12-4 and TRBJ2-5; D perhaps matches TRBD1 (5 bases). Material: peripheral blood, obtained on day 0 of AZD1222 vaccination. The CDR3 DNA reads TGTGCCAGCAGTTTGGGGCAGTCCCAGACCCAGTACTTC. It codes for CASSLGQSQTQYF.